This TCR beta chain appears in the sequencing data of a study of regulatory T cells in long-lasting Graves disease. Findings of the study overall: Persistent Graves' patients showed a TCR diversity that was lower than that of newly diagnosed ones.

CDR3-region Arm-PCR and iRepertoire HTBI primers produced the TCR beta libraries. Study processing details: Roughly 65 TRBV and about 14 TRBJ segments were identified across samples. A single record per CDR3 protein comes from TCRdb applying MiXCR to the multiplex PCR reads. In this record, the V and J calls reflect TCRdb's handling and not the investigators' own analysis. The table records roughly 700,000 distinct CDR3 sequences, about 32% of them present only once. For this clonotype: The antigen is unknown.

The CDR3 is 13 amino acids. Germline V gene data show CDR1 as SEHNR and CDR2 as FQNEAQ (reference sequence). Trimming shortened V by 3 bases and J by 3 bases, and 9 bases separated the two germline ends. The time point here: persistent/refractory GD, antithyroid drugs over 5 years with positive TRAb. PBMCs were the source of the RNA used for TCR sequencing. American Thyroid Association guidelines defined how Graves' disease was diagnosed. V gene TRBV7-9 combines with J gene TRBJ2-7; D is uncertain. The sample in question was peripheral blood mononuclear cells (PBMCs), obtained when the disease was refractory, from a patient treated with antithyroid drugs. The sequence was collected from a female donor with Graves disease. In nucleotides, the CDR3 is TGTGCCAGCAGCTTCGACGGGTTCTACGAGCAGTACTTC. Translating it yields CASSFDGFYEQYF.